This T cell receptor beta chain is from a study of T cells of healthy individuals. The CDR3 extends over 16 amino acids. The germline CDR1 and CDR2 sequences are SGDLS and YYNGEE. Between the trimmed V and J ends, which lost 0 bases and 6 bases, there was a span of 13 bases. MiXCR, run by TCRdb on the 5' RACE reads, gives a single entry per CDR3 protein. The sample yields 100,000 or so distinct CDR3 sequences, approximately 16% seen once. This chain links TRBV9 with TRBJ1-6, with a weak D call TRBD1 (6 bases). The receptor was derived from a human donor in good health. CDR3 residues: CASSVDRGAANSPLHF. CDR3 sequence (DNA): TGTGCCAGCAGCGTAGATAGGGGGGCGGCTAATTCACCCCTCCACTTT. The whole variable domain, filled in from reference TRBV9 and TRBJ1-6, reads DSGVTQTPKHLITATGQRVTLRCSPRSGDLSVYWYQQSLDQGLQFLIQYYNGEERAKGNILERFSAQQFPDLHSELNLSSLELGDSALYFCASSVDRGAANSPLHFGNGTRLTVT.